These 32 T cell receptor beta chains were all obtained from the same sample, sequenced in a study of blood T cell repertoires in COVID-19. Profiled with immunoSEQ multiplex PCR; TCRdb holds only in-frame clones, not every one. The sample yields about 48,000 clones, 85% to 90% seen once. Sequencing used peripheral blood. The receptor source for this set is a woman aged 80 or over with COVID-19, enrolled during active disease.

This chain links TRBV2 with TRBJ2-1; 7 bases are shared with TRBD2. CDR1 and CDR2 (germline): SNHLY, FYNNEI. Trimming removed 10 bases from V and 0 bases from J; junction bases left unmatched: 3. The CDR3 contains 13 residues. The CDR3 region has the DNA TGTGCCACTAGCGGCGACTCCTACAATGAGCAGTTCTTC. Protein: CATSGDSYNEQFF.

V is TRBV3-1 (or the pseudogene TRBV3-2) and J is TRBJ2-7; maybe TRBD1 (6 bases). Germline-derived CDR1 and CDR2 are LGHDT and YNNKEL (reference sequence). The V end was cut by 3 bases, the J end by 1 base, with 10 bases between. CDR3 length: 14 residues. Here the CDR3 reads CASSHSTGSYEQYF. The CDR3 region has the DNA TGTGCCAGCAGCCATTCTACAGGGTCCTACGAGCAGTACTTC.

The V gene is TRBV6-5, the J gene TRBJ1-6; D uncertain. From germline, CDR1 is MNHEY and CDR2 SVGAGI. V lost 6 bases, J lost 7 bases, and 10 bases lay in between. There are 13 residues in the CDR3. The CDR3 reads CASSSDTNSPLHF. In DNA form, the CDR3 reads TGTGCCAGCAGCTCTGACACCAATTCACCCCTCCACTTT.

The CDR3 coding sequence is TGTGCCACCAGCCGCTTTGGGACAGGGCGGTACAATGAGCAGTTCTTC. Translation gives CATSRFGTGRYNEQFF. V usage is TRBV15 and J usage is TRBJ2-1; 9 bases match TRBD1. Losses at the gene ends were 5 bases for V and 4 bases for J; bases not matched to a gene: 9. CDR3 size: 16 residues. CDR1 is LNHNV, CDR2 YYDKDF, per germline (reference sequence).

This clone was observed a handful of times. J is TRBJ1-2 and V is TRBV9; maybe TRBD1 (6 bases). V lost 2 bases and J 6 bases, leaving 14 bases between the germline ends. Germline values: CDR1 SGDLS, CDR2 YYNGEE. This CDR3 contains 14 residues. The CDR3 here is CASSVTQGPNGYTF. The CDR3 coding sequence is TGTGCCAGCAGCGTGACACAGGGCCCCAATGGCTACACCTTC.

The chain couples TRBV7-2 to TRBJ2-5, with 9 bases matching TRBD2. Germline lookup yields CDR1 SGHTA and CDR2 FQGNSA. The CDR3 covers 16 residues. V lost 0 bases, J lost 7 bases, and 9 bases stayed unmatched. The CDR3 DNA reads as TGTGCCAGCAGCTTAGCCCGGACTAGCGCCCAGGGGACCCAGTACTTC. It codes for CASSLARTSAQGTQYF.

V and J are TRBV19 and TRBJ1-2, with 8 nucleotides matching TRBD1. This CDR3 region has 14 residues. The germline V gene has CDR1 LNHDA and CDR2 SQIVND (reference sequence). The J segment lost 12 bases and the V segment lost 3 bases, leaving 12 bases of the junction unmatched. In nucleotides, the CDR3 is TGTGCCAGTAGTATCGGACAGGGCCCTCTAATTGACACCTTC. It specifies CASSIGQGPLIDTF.

The chain recombines TRBV2 with TRBJ1-6; D perhaps matches TRBD1 (6 bases). The CDR3 sequence is 15 residues long. V was trimmed by 4 bases and J by 3 bases, leaving 10 bases between them. Per the germline V gene, CDR1 is SNHLY and CDR2 is FYNNEI. DNA for the CDR3: TGTGCCAGCAGTGCCACAGGGCACTATAATTCACCCCTCCACTTT. The encoded protein is CASSATGHYNSPLHF.

The chain uses TRBV5-8 and TRBJ1-3, with D uncertain. V shed 4 bases and J shed 0 bases, with 14 bases lying between them. The CDR3 length is 16 residues. Germline assignment: CDR1 SGHTS and CDR2 YDEGEE. The CDR3 sequence is CASSPRDISSGNTIYF. DNA of the CDR3: TGTGCCAGCAGCCCGCGGGATATATCCTCTGGAAACACCATATATTTT.

This clone was recorded a few times. The rearrangement uses TRBV28 and TRBJ2-7; TRBD2 matches at 7 bases. The germline V gene has CDR1 MDHEN and CDR2 SYDVKM. The junction had 8 bases not matched to a gene; V was cut back by 6 bases and J by 3 bases. The CDR3 contains 14 residues. The CDR3 DNA reads TGTGCCAGCAGACCCGGGACTACTATCTACGAGCAGTACTTC. This sequence encodes CASRPGTTIYEQYF.

This chain links TRBV5-1 with TRBJ2-1; TRBD2 matches at 12 bases. Looked up from germline, CDR1 is SGHRS and CDR2 is YFSETQ. With V trimmed by 4 bases and J by 8 bases, 10 bases remained unmatched. The CDR3 extends over 16 amino acids. CDR3 DNA sequence: TGCGCCAGCAGCGCGGACCCACTAGCGGGGGGCGATGAGCAGTTCTTC. Protein product: CASSADPLAGGDEQFF.

The rearrangement uses TRBV6-5 and TRBJ2-7; D possibly corresponds to TRBD1 (6 bases). The CDR3 has 15 amino acids. V lost 7 bases and J lost 0, with 16 bases in between. Germline lookup yields CDR1 MNHEY and CDR2 SVGAGI. Here the CDR3 reads CASTESGTLSYEQYF. The CDR3 DNA is TGTGCCAGCACCGAATCCGGGACACTCTCCTACGAGCAGTACTTC.

V usage is TRBV7-2 and J usage is TRBJ2-2; D gene uncertain. CDR1 SGHTA and CDR2 FQGNSA come from the germline V gene. The ends were cut back, 4 bases at V and 3 bases at J, with 6 bases in the middle. This CDR3 comprises 13 residues. The DNA of the CDR3 is TGTGCCAGCAGCTCGTACTACACCGGGGAGCTGTTTTTT. Encoded protein: CASSSYYTGELFF.

The chain uses TRBV3-1 (or the pseudogene TRBV3-2) and TRBJ1-1; D is possibly TRBD1 (6 bases). Trimming took 3 bases from V and 5 from J, leaving 19 bases between them. There are 16 residues in the CDR3. Looked up from germline, CDR1 is LGHDT and CDR2 is YNNKEL (reference sequence). The DNA for the CDR3 is TGTGCCAGCAGCCATCCCCTGGGGGCACAACGGACTGAAGCTTTCTTT. This sequence encodes CASSHPLGAQRTEAFF.

This CDR3 is CASSPWDSSTEAFF. In nucleotides, the CDR3 is TGTGCCAGCTCACCTTGGGACTCTAGCACTGAAGCTTTCTTT. This chain uses TRBV18 with TRBJ1-1, with TRBD1 as a possible D gene (5 bases). The CDR3 covers 14 residues. Germline CDR1 and CDR2: KGHSH and LQKENI. V was trimmed by 3 bases and J by 4 bases, leaving 12 bases between them.

The CDR3, as DNA: TGTGCCAGCAGCCCCAGAGGGGGCACTGAAGCTTTCTTT. Translated, it gives CASSPRGGTEAFF. V and J are TRBV11-3 and TRBJ1-1; TRBD1 is a possible D gene (6 bases). The germline CDR1 and CDR2 sequences are SGHNT and YENEEA. The CDR3 has 13 amino acids. Between the trimmed V and J ends, which lost 5 bases and 4 bases, there was a span of 11 bases.

V is TRBV6-5 and J is TRBJ2-1; 15 nucleotides align to TRBD2. Germline V gene sequence: CDR1 MNHEY, CDR2 SVGAGI. With V trimmed by 4 bases and J by 9 bases, 4 bases remained unmatched. The CDR3 spans 15 residues. CDR3 amino acids: CASSWTSGRAAEQFF. In DNA form, the CDR3 reads TGTGCCAGCAGTTGGACTAGCGGGAGGGCCGCTGAGCAGTTCTTC.

This clone was seen more than once but under ten times. This chain links TRBV19 with TRBJ1-1, with D maybe TRBD1 (6 bases). The CDR3 loop spans 14 amino acids. V was pared by 6 bases and J by 9 bases, with 20 bases between. CDR1 is LNHDA, CDR2 SQIVND, per germline (reference sequence). CDR3 sequence reads: CASRVRRTEIKAFF. For the CDR3, the DNA is TGTGCCAGTAGGGTTAGGCGGACAGAGATAAAAGCTTTCTTT.

The gene calls are TRBV9 and TRBJ1-3; D may be TRBD1 (6 bases). Germline V lookup: CDR1 SGDLS, CDR2 YYNGEE. Trimming removed 3 bases from V and 2 bases from J, with 9 bases in between. The CDR3 is made up of 14 amino acids. The CDR3: CASSAHRAGNTIYF. DNA for the CDR3: TGTGCCAGCAGCGCCCACAGGGCTGGAAACACCATATATTTT.

This clone was observed a handful of times. The gene calls are TRBV28 and TRBJ2-7, with TRBD1 as a possible D gene (6 bases). V was cut by 4 bases and J by 0 bases, with 16 bases left in between. This CDR3 is built from 16 residues. Germline lookup yields CDR1 MDHEN and CDR2 SYDVKM. The CDR3 DNA reads as TGTGCCAGCAGTTACAATTACAGGGAGTACTCCTACGAGCAGTACTTC. The encoded protein is CASSYNYREYSYEQYF.

The chain joins TRBV5-1 to TRBJ1-4; D unresolved. The CDR3 consists of 13 residues. The V end was cut by 1 base, the J end by 8 bases, with 9 bases between. Germline-derived CDR1 and CDR2 are SGHRS and YFSETQ. CDR3 bases: TGCGCCAGCAGCTTGTGGACTCGAGAAAAACTGTTTTTT. Translated, it gives CASSLWTREKLFF.

This chain links TRBV2 with TRBJ2-3; D is perhaps TRBD2 (7 bases). V was trimmed by 10 bases and J by 4 bases, leaving 15 bases between them. Germline V gene sequence: CDR1 SNHLY, CDR2 FYNNEI. The CDR3 is 13 residues long. The CDR3 nucleotides are TGTGCCATCAAGGGGGGGGCTGCAGATACGCAGTATTTT. Its protein is CAIKGGAADTQYF.

This clone was seen a few times. The rearrangement joins TRBV4-1 to TRBJ2-7; 9 bases line up with TRBD1. In germline, CDR1 is MGHRA, CDR2 YSYEKL. The ends lost 6 bases at V and 7 bases at J; junction bases unmatched: 13. This CDR3 comprises 15 residues. The CDR3 nucleotides are TGCGCCAGCAGTCTCCCGGGACAGGGATCGAAGGAGCAGTACTTC. This gives the protein CASSLPGQGSKEQYF.

The chain employs TRBV14 and TRBJ2-1; D is perhaps TRBD1 (6 bases). The germline V gene has CDR1 SGHDN and CDR2 FVKESK. This CDR3 region has 16 residues. V lost 0 bases, J lost 7 bases, and 16 bases lay in between. The CDR3 loop reads CASSQDPGQPRNEQFF. As DNA, the CDR3 is TGTGCCAGCAGCCAAGACCCCGGACAGCCTAGGAATGAGCAGTTCTTC.

The CDR3 loop is CASSISPGQGFGMNTEAFF. The CDR3 DNA follows: TGTGCCAGTAGTATTAGTCCGGGACAGGGGTTCGGGATGAACACTGAAGCTTTCTTT. The J gene is TRBJ1-1, the V gene TRBV19; 10 bases agree with TRBD1. V trimming: 3 bases; J trimming: 0 bases; junction bases outside the gene matches: 13. Germline CDR1 is LNHDA and CDR2 is SQIVND (reference sequence). This CDR3 has 19 residues.

The chain joins TRBV3-1 (or the pseudogene TRBV3-2) to TRBJ2-7; TRBD2 might be the D (5 bases). This CDR3 has 13 amino acids. The germline V gene has CDR1 LGHDT and CDR2 YNNKEL (reference sequence). Deletions cut 1 base from V and 4 bases from J, with 8 bases between. The CDR3 DNA is TGTGCCAGCAGCCAAGTCTGGGAGTACGAGCAGTACTTC. Translating gives CASSQVWEYEQYF.

The chain combines TRBV19 with TRBJ1-1, with TRBD1 identical over 9 bases. Germline CDR1 LNHDA, CDR2 SQIVND (reference sequence). CDR3 length: 16 residues. The junction had 11 bases not matched to a gene; V was cut back by 6 bases and J by 3 bases. The CDR3 reads CASRTGLTGGYTEAFF. CDR3 DNA sequence: TGTGCCAGTAGGACTGGACTTACAGGGGGCTACACTGAAGCTTTCTTT.

This clone appeared a few times. The gene calls are TRBV11-2 and TRBJ2-7; 12 bases are shared with TRBD1. Per the germline V gene, CDR1 is SGHAT and CDR2 is FQNNGV. J lost 4 bases, V lost 6 bases, and 7 bases had no gene match. The CDR3 length is 15 residues. The CDR3 sequence is CASRSRDRGRYEQYF. DNA for the CDR3: TGTGCCAGCAGATCCCGGGACAGGGGGCGATACGAGCAGTACTTC.

The gene calls are TRBV7-2 and TRBJ2-6, with D tentatively TRBD2 (6 bases). CDR3 length: 16 amino acids. The V and J ends lost 4 bases and 2 bases respectively, with 12 bases between them. Germline CDR1 and CDR2: SGHTA and FQGNSA. The CDR3 here is CASSSTPSAGANVLTF. The CDR3 nucleotides are TGTGCCAGCAGCTCCACCCCTAGCGCTGGGGCCAACGTCCTGACTTTC. The variable domain in full, with the rest retrieved from reference TRBV7-2 and TRBJ2-6, is GAGVSQSPSNKVTEKGKDVELRCDPISGHTALYWYRQSLGQGLEFLIYFQGNSAPDKSGLPSDRFSAERTGGSVSTLTIQRTQQEDSAVYLCASSSTPSAGANVLTFGAGSRLTVL.

V gene TRBV24-1 combines with J gene TRBJ2-3; the D gene is possibly TRBD2 (7 bases). The germline V and J ends were trimmed by 5 bases and 0 bases, with 20 bases remaining between them. CDR3 length: 18 residues. CDR1 is KGHDR, CDR2 SFDVKD, per germline. CDR3 residues: CATSAPTGGGLSTDTQYF. CDR3 DNA sequence: TGTGCCACCAGTGCCCCCACTGGCGGGGGCCTAAGCACAGATACGCAGTATTTT.

The chain employs TRBV28 and TRBJ2-1; D possibly corresponds to TRBD1 (5 bases). The CDR3 contains 15 residues. V was cut by 1 base and J by 1 base, with 8 bases left in between. Germline lookup yields CDR1 MDHEN and CDR2 SYDVKM. CDR3 in amino acids: CASSLFTGSYNEQFF. The CDR3, as DNA: TGTGCCAGCAGTTTATTCACAGGATCCTACAATGAGCAGTTCTTC. Drawing the rest from reference TRBV28 and TRBJ2-1, the complete variable domain is DVKVTQSSRYLVKRTGEKVFLECVQDMDHENMFWYRQDPGLGLRLIYFSYDVKMKEKGDIPEGYSVSREKKERFSLILESASTNQTSMYLCASSLFTGSYNEQFFGPGTRLTVL.

This clone is a singleton in its sample. This chain joins TRBV6-5 and TRBJ2-2; TRBD1 aligns across 8 bases. After removal of 6 bases from V and 5 bases from J, the junction contained 8 bases not matched to a gene. CDR1 is MNHEY, CDR2 SVGAGI, per germline. The CDR3 extends over 15 amino acids. The chain's CDR3 is CASRLTGVKTGELFF. The CDR3 nucleotides are TGTGCCAGCAGGTTGACAGGGGTCAAGACCGGGGAGCTGTTTTTT.